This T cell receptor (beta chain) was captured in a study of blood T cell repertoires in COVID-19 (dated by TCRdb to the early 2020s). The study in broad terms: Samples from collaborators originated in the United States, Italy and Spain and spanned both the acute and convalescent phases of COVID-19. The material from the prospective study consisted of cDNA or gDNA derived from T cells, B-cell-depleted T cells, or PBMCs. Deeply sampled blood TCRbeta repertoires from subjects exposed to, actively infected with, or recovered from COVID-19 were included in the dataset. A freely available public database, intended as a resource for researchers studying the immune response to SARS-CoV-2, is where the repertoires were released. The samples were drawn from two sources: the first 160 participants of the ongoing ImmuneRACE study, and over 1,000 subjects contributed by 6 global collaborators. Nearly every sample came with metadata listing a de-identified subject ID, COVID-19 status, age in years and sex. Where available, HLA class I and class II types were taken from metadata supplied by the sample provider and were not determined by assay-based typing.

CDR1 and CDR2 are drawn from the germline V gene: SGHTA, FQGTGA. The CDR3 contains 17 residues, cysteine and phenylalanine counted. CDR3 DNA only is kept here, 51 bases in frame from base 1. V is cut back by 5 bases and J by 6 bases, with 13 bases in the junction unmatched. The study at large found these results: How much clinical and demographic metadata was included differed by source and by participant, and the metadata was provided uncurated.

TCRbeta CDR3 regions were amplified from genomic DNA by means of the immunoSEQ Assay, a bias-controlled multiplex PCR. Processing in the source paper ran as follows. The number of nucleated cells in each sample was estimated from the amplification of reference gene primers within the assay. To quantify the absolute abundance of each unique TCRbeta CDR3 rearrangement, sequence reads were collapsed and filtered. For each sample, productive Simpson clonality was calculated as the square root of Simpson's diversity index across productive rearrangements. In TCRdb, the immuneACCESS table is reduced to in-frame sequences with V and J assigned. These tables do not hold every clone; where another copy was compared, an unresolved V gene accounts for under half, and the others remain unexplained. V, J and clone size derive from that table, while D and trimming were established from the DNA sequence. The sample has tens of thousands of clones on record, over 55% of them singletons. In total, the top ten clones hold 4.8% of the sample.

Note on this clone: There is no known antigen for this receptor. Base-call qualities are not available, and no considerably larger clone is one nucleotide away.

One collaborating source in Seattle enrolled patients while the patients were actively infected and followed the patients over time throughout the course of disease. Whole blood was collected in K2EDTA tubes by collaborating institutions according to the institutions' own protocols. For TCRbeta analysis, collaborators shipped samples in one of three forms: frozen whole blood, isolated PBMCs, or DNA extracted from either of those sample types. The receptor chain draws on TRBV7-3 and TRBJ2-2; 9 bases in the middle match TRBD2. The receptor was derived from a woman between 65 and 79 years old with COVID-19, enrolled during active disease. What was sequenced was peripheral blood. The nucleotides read TGTGCCAGCAGCCCCCAGCCTCCGGGACTAGCCTCCGGGGAGCTGTTTTTT. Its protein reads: CASSPQPPGLASGELFF.